This T cell receptor beta chain appears in the sequencing data of a study of T cells in Graves' hyperthyroidism and ophthalmopathy. Overall study findings and caveats: Using 13 V-J features, a model discriminated ophthalmopathy from stable hyperthyroidism. Ophthalmopathy was identified by the model a median around 5.9 months ahead of onset. Blood also held most thyroid clonotypes expanded beyond 0.001.

Clinical symptoms, serum thyroxine and TRAb, thyroid ultrasound and orbital computed tomography were used for the diagnoses. Amplification yielded TCR beta CDR3 regions, with RNA transcripts as the source. The HTBI set primed first-round TCR CDR3 RT-PCR. TCRdb independently ran MiXCR on the multiplex PCR reads; one entry per CDR3 protein. The data show 490,000 or so distinct CDR3 sequences, over 45% seen once. Germline lookup yields CDR1 DFQATT and CDR2 SNEGSKA (reference sequence). The CDR3 runs to 13 residues. Between the trimmed V and J ends, which lost 0 bases and 3 bases, there was a span of 9 bases. This clonotype has ten or more counts. The target antigen is unknown.

The genes are TRBV20-1 and TRBJ2-7; no clear D. Material: peripheral blood or thyroid tissue (not recorded which). This sequence was found in an adult woman with Graves' disease, either hyperthyroidism or ophthalmopathy (not recorded which). The CDR3 loop reads CSARDIENYEQYF. CDR3 in DNA: TGCAGTGCTAGAGATATAGAAAACTACGAGCAGTACTTC.